Below are 15 T cell receptor beta chains sequenced from a single sample in a study of response to subunit inactivated influenza vaccine. TCRdb reanalysed the RT-PCR reads using MiXCR and keeps one entry per CDR3 protein. The top ten hold approximately 8.4% of the sample, which has hundreds of thousands of distinct CDR3 sequences, 9% to 15% seen once. The starting material was non-naive T cells sorted from PBMCs, obtained 14 to 15 days before vaccination. These receptors were collected from a man aged 50 or older who received an inactivated influenza vaccine.

This clonotype was observed many times. The rearrangement links TRBV27 to TRBJ2-4; 7 nucleotides match TRBD1. From germline, CDR1 is MNHEY and CDR2 SMNVEV (reference sequence). The CDR3 has 18 amino acids. J gave up 2 bases and V 5 bases, and 15 bases lay outside the gene matches. The CDR3 coding sequence is TGTGCCAGCAGTGTCAAATCCACAGGGGTCAATCCCAAAAACATTCAGTACTTC. Protein product: CASSVKSTGVNPKNIQYF.

The chain employs TRBV4-1 and TRBJ2-3; 9 bases match TRBD1. From germline, CDR1 is MGHRA and CDR2 YSYEKL. The CDR3 is made up of 15 amino acids. V lost 1 base to trimming and J lost 4 bases; unmatched junction nucleotides: 3. The CDR3, as DNA: TGCGCCAGCAGCCAAGGACAGGGGGGCCCAGATACGCAGTATTTT. It encodes CASSQGQGGPDTQYF.

The V call is TRBV5-1, the J call TRBJ1-1; unclear D gene. In germline, CDR1 is SGHRS, CDR2 YFSETQ. CDR3 size: 14 residues. Trimming pared 6 bases from V and 4 bases from J, leaving 16 bases between. DNA for the CDR3: TGCGCCAGCATCCTCCGTGGAGTTTCCACTGAAGCTTTCTTT. Amino acid sequence: CASILRGVSTEAFF.

In its sample, this clonotype was seen many times. The rearrangement joins TRBV20-1 to TRBJ2-1, with TRBD2 matching 11 bases. The ends lost 8 bases at V and 7 bases at J; junction bases unmatched: 7. The CDR3 consists of 13 residues. CDR1 is DFQATT and CDR2 is SNEGSKA in the germline V gene (reference sequence). For the CDR3, the DNA is TGCAGTACGCTAGCGGGAGGAGGGAATGAGCAGTTCTTC. It translates to CSTLAGGGNEQFF.

Only a few counts were recorded for this clonotype. This chain uses TRBV7-3 with TRBJ1-2; D not resolved. With 5 bases removed from V and 13 bases from J, the gap between germline ends came to 5 bases. Germline V gene lookup returns CDR1 SGHTA and CDR2 FQGTGA. This CDR3 is built from 8 residues. The CDR3 is CASSPPTF. The CDR3 DNA is TGTGCCAGCAGCCCCCCCACCTTC. Based on the CDR3 plus reference TRBV7-3 and TRBJ1-2, the full variable domain is GAGVSQTPSNKVTEKGKYVELRCDPISGHTALYWYRQSLGQGPEFLIYFQGTGAADDSGLPNDRFFAVRPEGSVSTLKIQRTERGDSAVYLCASSPPTFGSGTRLTVV.

This clonotype was picked up many times. The V gene is TRBV5-1, the J gene TRBJ2-3; D unclear. CDR1 is SGHRS and CDR2 is YFSETQ in the germline V gene. Trimming took off 0 bases at V and 4 bases at J, with 6 bases between the two ends. CDR3 length equals 13 residues. CDR3 nucleotides: TGCGCCAGCAGCTTGGTGGTACCAGATACGCAGTATTTT. It yields the protein CASSLVVPDTQYF.

This chain connects TRBV6-1 to TRBJ2-7; D gene uncertain. This CDR3 spans 13 amino acids. V was pared by 6 bases and J by 3 bases, with 12 bases between. Germline V gene sequence: CDR1 MNHNS, CDR2 SASEGT. The CDR3, as DNA: TGTGCCAGCAGAGAGAGCGCTATCTACGAGCAGTACTTC. This codes for CASRESAIYEQYF.

This clonotype was seen many times. The V and J genes are TRBV5-1 and TRBJ1-1; TRBD1 might be the D (5 bases). The length of the CDR3 is 14 residues. Trimming cost V 4 bases and J 4 bases, with 14 bases left between them. Germline V gene data show CDR1 as SGHRS and CDR2 as YFSETQ. CDR3 in DNA: TGCGCCAGCAGCCCCTCCGGGGGAGGCACTGAAGCTTTCTTT. Protein product: CASSPSGGGTEAFF.

This clonotype showed up many times. The rearrangement uses TRBV18 and TRBJ2-1; 11 bases map to TRBD2. The germline V gene has CDR1 KGHSH and CDR2 LQKENI. This CDR3 is built from 16 residues. V gave up 0 bases and J gave up 7 bases; unmatched junction bases: 5. The CDR3 DNA reads TGTGCCAGCTCACCACCCCCACTAGCGGGAGTTAATGAGCAGTTCTTC. Translation: CASSPPPLAGVNEQFF.

The sample holds many counts of this clonotype. The rearrangement joins TRBV9 to TRBJ2-3; 11 nucleotides line up with TRBD2. Germline loops: CDR1 SGDLS, CDR2 YYNGEE. V dropped 0 bases and J dropped 4; count of bases not matched to a gene: 4. There are 16 residues in the CDR3. CDR3 nucleotide sequence: TGTGCCAGCAGCGTAGATCTAGCGGGGGGCTCAGATACGCAGTATTTT. The encoded protein is CASSVDLAGGSDTQYF.

At least ten counts were recorded for this clonotype. This chain links TRBV6-2 or TRBV6-3 with TRBJ2-4; no definite D call. CDR3 size: 12 residues. The germline gives CDR1 MNHEY, CDR2 SVGEGT. The V end lost 8 bases, the J end lost 8 bases, and 13 bases lay between the germline ends. CDR3 in DNA: TGTGCCAGCGTTGACCCACCCCACATTCAGTACTTC. Protein: CASVDPPHIQYF.

The chain employs TRBV20-1 and TRBJ1-5, with D possibly matching TRBD1 (5 bases). V shed 3 bases and J shed 5 bases, with 11 bases lying between them. This CDR3 is built from 13 residues. Germline CDR1 DFQATT, CDR2 SNEGSKA (reference sequence). Here the CDR3 reads CSASRVPYQPQHF. The CDR3 DNA sequence: TGCAGTGCTAGCAGGGTACCCTATCAGCCCCAGCATTTT.

The sample holds many counts of this clonotype. The CDR3 bases are TGTGCCAGCCAAGGACAGGCTGGTCAGCCCCAGCATTTT. It translates to CASQGQAGQPQHF. This chain connects TRBV2 to TRBJ1-5, with TRBD1 identical over 7 bases. The V and J ends lost 8 bases and 6 bases, in that order; junction bases with no gene match: 7. Germline V gene lookup returns CDR1 SNHLY and CDR2 FYNNEI. This CDR3 is built from 13 residues.

This clonotype was seen ten or more times. The chain has TRBV27 and TRBJ2-7; 7 bases map to TRBD2. CDR3 length: 14 residues. The V and J ends lost 5 bases and 3 bases, in that order; junction bases with no gene match: 7. Per the germline V gene, CDR1 is MNHEY and CDR2 is SMNVEV (reference sequence). This CDR3 is CASSPGTTSYEQYF. The CDR3 nucleotides read TGTGCCAGCAGTCCAGGGACTACCAGCTACGAGCAGTACTTC.

The sample holds one count of this clonotype. A much more abundant neighbour one base away suggests this may be a read error. The chain uses TRBV5-1 and TRBJ1-1; no clear D. V lost 2 bases to trimming and J lost 4 bases, with 9 bases between them. This CDR3 comprises 13 residues. Germline V CDR1 and CDR2: SGHRS, YFSETQ. CDR3 residues: CASSFAVATEAFF. The CDR3 DNA reads as TGCGCCAGCAGCTTTGCAGTAGCCACTGAAGCTTTCTTT.